This is a list of T cell receptor beta chains from one sample in a study of T cells after yellow fever vaccination. TCRdb re-called the 5' RACE reads through MiXCR, storing one row per CDR3 protein. Counted here are a few hundred thousand distinct CDR3 sequences, 6.5% to 8.5% occurring once; the ten biggest clones make up about 0.85%. Sample: CD4+ T cells sorted from PBMCs, taken 15 days after the yellow fever booster vaccination. The receptors shown here come from a man in his thirties or forties who received the YFV17D yellow fever vaccine. CDR3s include the opening cysteine and the closing phenylalanine or tryptophan. A D gene is named only where the DNA matches it firmly. A clone size is listed for some rows: how often the clone was seen (once, few, many), or a class if it is expanded.

cdr3_nt,cdr3_aa,clone_size,v_call,j_call,d_call
TGTGCCAGCAGCGTAGACTCAGGGGCGGGGGAGTATGGCTACACCTTC,CASSVDSGAGEYGYTF,few,TRBV9,TRBJ1-2,NA
TGTGCCAGCACCTACACGAGCTCCTACAATGAGCAGTTCTTC,CASTYTSSYNEQFF,NA,TRBV12-3/TRBV12-4,TRBJ2-1,NA
TGTGCCAGCAGCCAAGAACGGGTTAACACAGATACGCAGTATTTT,CASSQERVNTDTQYF,few,TRBV4-2,TRBJ2-3,NA
TGTGCCAGCAGCCCTTCCGGACTAGCGGGGAATGAGCAGTTCTTC,CASSPSGLAGNEQFF,few,TRBV6-2/TRBV6-3,TRBJ2-1,TRBD2
TGCGCCAGCAGCCCCCCTAGCGGGAGTGTAGACGAGCAGTACTTC,CASSPPSGSVDEQYF,NA,TRBV5-1,TRBJ2-7,TRBD2
TGCAGTGCAAGCAGCGGGACTTCCTTGTGGGAGACCCAGTACTTC,CSASSGTSLWETQYF,NA,TRBV20-1,TRBJ2-5,TRBD2
TGTGCCAGCAGTATCGGGAGCGGGAGCTCCTACGAGCAGTACTTC,CASSIGSGSSYEQYF,NA,TRBV7-8,TRBJ2-7,TRBD2
TGTGCCAGCAGCCAATCAAACAGGGGGACTGAAGCTTTCTTT,CASSQSNRGTEAFF,NA,TRBV16,TRBJ1-1,TRBD1
TGTGCCAGCAGTTCCGAGCCTGGCCCTTACGAGCAGTACTTC,CASSSEPGPYEQYF,few,TRBV27,TRBJ2-7,NA
TGCGCCAGCAGCTCGATTGTAGCGGGTTCAGTGCAGTTCTTC,CASSSIVAGSVQFF,few,TRBV5-1,TRBJ2-1,TRBD2
TGCAGCGTTGTTCTGGGAGGACGGGACGAGCAGTACTTC,CSVVLGGRDEQYF,NA,TRBV29-1,TRBJ2-7,NA
TGTGCCAGCAGTAAGATGAACACTGAAGCTTTCTTT,CASSKMNTEAFF,few,TRBV9,TRBJ1-1,NA
TGTGCCAGCAGCTTAGGGAGTGGGAGGGCCGCCGGGGAGCTGTTTTTT,CASSLGSGRAAGELFF,few,TRBV7-2,TRBJ2-2,TRBD2
TGTGCCAGCTCACCTTTCCCGGCAGATACGCAGTATTTT,CASSPFPADTQYF,NA,TRBV18,TRBJ2-3,NA
TGTGCCAGCAACAAGGGACTAGCGGGAGCCATTGAGCAGTTCTTC,CASNKGLAGAIEQFF,many,TRBV9,TRBJ2-1,TRBD2
TGTGCCAGCAGTGAACAGCTCGAGCAGTACTTC,CASSEQLEQYF,NA,TRBV2,TRBJ2-7,NA
TGCGCCAGCAGCTTTACATTAGCGGGAGTAGAGGACGAGCAGTACTTC,CASSFTLAGVEDEQYF,many,TRBV5-1,TRBJ2-7,TRBD2
TGTGCCAGCAGCTCCCAGCACAGGGGGCCTAACTATGGCTACACCTTC,CASSSQHRGPNYGYTF,NA,TRBV7-6,TRBJ1-2,TRBD1
TGTGCCAGCAGCCGACCCGACGGCTACGAGCAGTACTTC,CASSRPDGYEQYF,few,TRBV5-4,TRBJ2-7,NA
TGTGCCATCAGTGCACAGGGGGTCTACAATGAGCAGTTCTTC,CAISAQGVYNEQFF,NA,TRBV10-3,TRBJ2-1,TRBD1
TGCGCCAGCAGCACCGGCCGGGAGGCAGAGACCCAGTACTTC,CASSTGREAETQYF,NA,TRBV5-1,TRBJ2-5,TRBD2
TGTGCCTGGAGTGTGGGGACACTTACTAGCGGGAGTAGCACAGATACGCAGTATTTT,CAWSVGTLTSGSSTDTQYF,few,TRBV30,TRBJ2-3,TRBD2
TGTGCCAGCAGCCAAGATCCCCAAGGGATTAGGGCAGATACGCAGTATTTT,CASSQDPQGIRADTQYF,many,TRBV4-2,TRBJ2-3,NA
TGTGCCAGCAGCTTCAGGACTAGGCAAGAGACCCAGTACTTC,CASSFRTRQETQYF,many,TRBV12-3/TRBV12-4,TRBJ2-5,TRBD2
TGTGCCAGCAGCTCTCGGGGGAACGGGGAGCTGTTTTTT,CASSSRGNGELFF,NA,TRBV5-6,TRBJ2-2,NA
TGCGCCAGCAGCCAACTAGCGGGAAGGGACACGCAGTATTTT,CASSQLAGRDTQYF,NA,TRBV4-3,TRBJ2-3,TRBD2
TGTGCCAGCAGCTCTTCCGGGAGGGGTACGAGTTACGAGCAGTACTTC,CASSSSGRGTSYEQYF,few,TRBV5-4,TRBJ2-7,TRBD2
TGTGCCAGCAGACTAAACTATGGCTACACCTTC,CASRLNYGYTF,few,TRBV12-3/TRBV12-4,TRBJ1-2,NA
TGTGCGGCCGCGGGGCGGGGTGACAATGAGCAGTTCTTC,CAAAGRGDNEQFF,many,TRBV10-3,TRBJ2-1,NA
TGTGCCAGCTCTCGGGACAGGGGGAACACTGAAGCTTTCTTT,CASSRDRGNTEAFF,few,TRBV18,TRBJ1-1,TRBD1
TGTGCCACCAGTGATTTAGAGCATGAGCAGTTCTTC,CATSDLEHEQFF,many,TRBV24-1,TRBJ2-1,NA
TGCGCCAGCAGCCAGGGACAAGGAAACACCATATATTTT,CASSQGQGNTIYF,NA,TRBV5-1,TRBJ1-3,NA
TGTGCCAGCTCACCTGGTGTCGCAGATACGCAGTATTTT,CASSPGVADTQYF,many,TRBV18,TRBJ2-3,NA
TGTGCCAGCAGCTTGGTCAGGGATACTGAAGCTTTCTTT,CASSLVRDTEAFF,many,TRBV5-8,TRBJ1-1,NA
TGCGCCAGCAGCTTTCCGGGACAGGGGAGGTCGGATGAGCAGTTCTTC,CASSFPGQGRSDEQFF,many,TRBV5-1,TRBJ2-1,TRBD1
TGTGCCAGCAGCCGGAGGGACAGCAACTCCTACAATGAGCAGTTCTTC,CASSRRDSNSYNEQFF,many,TRBV21-1,TRBJ2-1,NA
TGCGCCAGCAGCCCAAGGACAGGGGCAAGCTACAATGAGCAGTTCTTC,CASSPRTGASYNEQFF,many,TRBV5-1,TRBJ2-1,TRBD1
TGCAGTGCTCCCGGCCAGGGGACGTTCAGCAATCAGCCCCAGCATTTT,CSAPGQGTFSNQPQHF,NA,TRBV20-1,TRBJ1-5,NA
TGTGCCAGTAGTACCAGGGGACACGAGCAGTACTTC,CASSTRGHEQYF,NA,TRBV19,TRBJ2-7,NA
TGTGCCAGCAAAGGCCCTAGCGGGAGTCCCGGGGAGCTGTTTTTT,CASKGPSGSPGELFF,NA,TRBV6-1,TRBJ2-2,TRBD2
TGCAGTGCTAGTGGGACAGGGGTATCTGGCTACACCTTC,CSASGTGVSGYTF,NA,TRBV20-1,TRBJ1-2,TRBD1
TGTGCCAGCGGGAGGGGCTACAATGAGCAGTTCTTC,CASGRGYNEQFF,many,TRBV7-8,TRBJ2-1,TRBD2
TGTGCCAGCAGCGGCGGGGTTACAGTGAGGGGCTACACCTTC,CASSGGVTVRGYTF,NA,TRBV6-1,TRBJ1-2,NA
TGTGCCAGCAGCTTAGACACATCCGGGAAGCTGTTTTTT,CASSLDTSGKLFF,NA,TRBV7-3,TRBJ2-2,NA
TGTGCCAGCAGCTTAGACCCCACTACGCCGGATACGCAGTATTTT,CASSLDPTTPDTQYF,many,TRBV5-5,TRBJ2-3,NA
TGTGCCAGCAGCTTAACGGCTGGGGACTATGGCTACACCTTC,CASSLTAGDYGYTF,many,TRBV7-2,TRBJ1-2,NA